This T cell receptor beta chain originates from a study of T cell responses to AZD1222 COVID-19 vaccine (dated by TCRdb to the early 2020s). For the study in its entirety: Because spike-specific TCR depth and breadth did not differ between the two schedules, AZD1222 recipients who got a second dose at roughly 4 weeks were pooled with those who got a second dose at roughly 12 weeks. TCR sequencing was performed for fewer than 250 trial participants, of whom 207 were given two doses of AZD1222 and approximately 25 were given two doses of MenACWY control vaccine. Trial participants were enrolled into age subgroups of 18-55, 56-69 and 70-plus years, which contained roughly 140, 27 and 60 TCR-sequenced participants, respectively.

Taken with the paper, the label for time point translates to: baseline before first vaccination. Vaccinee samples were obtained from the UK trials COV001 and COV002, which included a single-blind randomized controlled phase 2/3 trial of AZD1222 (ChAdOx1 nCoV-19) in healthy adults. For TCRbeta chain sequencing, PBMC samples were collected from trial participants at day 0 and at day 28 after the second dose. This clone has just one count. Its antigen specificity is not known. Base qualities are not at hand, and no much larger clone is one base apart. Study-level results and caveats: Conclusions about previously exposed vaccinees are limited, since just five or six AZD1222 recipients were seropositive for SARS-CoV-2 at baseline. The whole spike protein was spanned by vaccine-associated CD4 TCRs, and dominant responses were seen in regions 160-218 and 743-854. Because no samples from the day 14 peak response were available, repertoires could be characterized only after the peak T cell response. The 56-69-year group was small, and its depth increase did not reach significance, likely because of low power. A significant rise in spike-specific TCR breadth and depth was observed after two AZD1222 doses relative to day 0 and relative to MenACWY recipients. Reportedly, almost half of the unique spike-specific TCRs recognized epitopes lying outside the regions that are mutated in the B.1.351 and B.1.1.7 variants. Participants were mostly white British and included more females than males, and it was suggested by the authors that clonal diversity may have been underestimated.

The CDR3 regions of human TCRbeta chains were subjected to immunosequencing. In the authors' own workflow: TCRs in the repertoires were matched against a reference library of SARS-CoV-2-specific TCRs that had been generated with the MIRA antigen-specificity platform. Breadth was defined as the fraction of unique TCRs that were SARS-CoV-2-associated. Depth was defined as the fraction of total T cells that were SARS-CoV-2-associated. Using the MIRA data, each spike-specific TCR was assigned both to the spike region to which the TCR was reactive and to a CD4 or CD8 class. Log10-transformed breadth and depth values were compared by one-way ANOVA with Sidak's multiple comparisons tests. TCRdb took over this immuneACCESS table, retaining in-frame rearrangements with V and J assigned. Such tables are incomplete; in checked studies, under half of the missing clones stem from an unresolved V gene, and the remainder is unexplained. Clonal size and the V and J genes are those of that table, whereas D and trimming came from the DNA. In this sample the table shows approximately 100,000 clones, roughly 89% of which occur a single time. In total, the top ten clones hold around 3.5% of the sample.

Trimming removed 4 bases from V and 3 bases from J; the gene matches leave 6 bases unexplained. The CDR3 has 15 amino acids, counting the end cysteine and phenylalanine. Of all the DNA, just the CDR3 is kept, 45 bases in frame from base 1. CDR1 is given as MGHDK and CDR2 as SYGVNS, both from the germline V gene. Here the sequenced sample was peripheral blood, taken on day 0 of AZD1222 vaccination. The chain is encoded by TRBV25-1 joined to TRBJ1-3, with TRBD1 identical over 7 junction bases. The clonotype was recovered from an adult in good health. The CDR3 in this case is CASSVTTGVGNTIYF. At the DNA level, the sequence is TGTGCCAGCAGTGTGACTACAGGGGTTGGAAACACCATATATTTT.